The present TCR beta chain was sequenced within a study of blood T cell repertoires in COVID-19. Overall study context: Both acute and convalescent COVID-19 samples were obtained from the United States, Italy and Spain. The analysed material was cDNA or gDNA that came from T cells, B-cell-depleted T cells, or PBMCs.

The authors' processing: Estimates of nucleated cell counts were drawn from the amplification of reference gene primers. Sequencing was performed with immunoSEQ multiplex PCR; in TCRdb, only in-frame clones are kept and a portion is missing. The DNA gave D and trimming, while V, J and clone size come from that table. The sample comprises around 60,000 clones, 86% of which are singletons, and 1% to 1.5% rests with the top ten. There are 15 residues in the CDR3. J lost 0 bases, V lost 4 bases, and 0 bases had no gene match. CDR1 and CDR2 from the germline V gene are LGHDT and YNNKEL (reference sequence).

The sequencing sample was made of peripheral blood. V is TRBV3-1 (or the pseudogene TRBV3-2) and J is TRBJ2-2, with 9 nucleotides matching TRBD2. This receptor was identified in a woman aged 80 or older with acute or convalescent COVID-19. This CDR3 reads CASSLAGANTGELFF. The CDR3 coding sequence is TGTGCCAGCAGCCTAGCGGGAGCGAACACCGGGGAGCTGTTTTTT.